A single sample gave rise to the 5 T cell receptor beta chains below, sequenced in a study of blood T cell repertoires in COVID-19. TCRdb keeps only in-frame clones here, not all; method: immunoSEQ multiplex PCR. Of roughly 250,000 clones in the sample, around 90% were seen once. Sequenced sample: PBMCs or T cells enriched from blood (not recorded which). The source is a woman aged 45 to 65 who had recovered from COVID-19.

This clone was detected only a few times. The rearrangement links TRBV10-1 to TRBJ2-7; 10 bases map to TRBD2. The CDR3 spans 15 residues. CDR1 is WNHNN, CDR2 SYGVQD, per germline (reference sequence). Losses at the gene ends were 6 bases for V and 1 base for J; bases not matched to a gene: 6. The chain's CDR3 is CASSPGLAESYEQYF. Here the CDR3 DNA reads TGCGCCAGCAGCCCCGGACTAGCGGAGTCCTACGAGCAGTACTTC.

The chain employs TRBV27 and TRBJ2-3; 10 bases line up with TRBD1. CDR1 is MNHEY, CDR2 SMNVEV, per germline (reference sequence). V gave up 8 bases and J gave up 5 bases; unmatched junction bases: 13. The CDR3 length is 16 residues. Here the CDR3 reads CASGQKTGGQGDTQYF. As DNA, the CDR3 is TGTGCCAGCGGACAAAAGACAGGGGGCCAGGGAGATACGCAGTATTTT.

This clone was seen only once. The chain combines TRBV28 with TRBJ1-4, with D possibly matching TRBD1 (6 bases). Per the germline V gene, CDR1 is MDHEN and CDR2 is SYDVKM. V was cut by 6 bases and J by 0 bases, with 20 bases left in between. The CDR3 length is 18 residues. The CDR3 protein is CASRSDTLPGATNEKLFF. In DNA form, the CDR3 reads TGTGCCAGCAGATCCGACACCCTCCCAGGGGCAACTAATGAAAAACTGTTTTTT.

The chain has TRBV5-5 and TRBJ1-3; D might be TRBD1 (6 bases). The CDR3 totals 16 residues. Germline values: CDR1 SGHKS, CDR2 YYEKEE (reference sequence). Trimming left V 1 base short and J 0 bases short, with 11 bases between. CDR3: CASSLFGTYSGNTIYF. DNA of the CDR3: TGTGCCAGCAGCTTGTTTGGGACATACTCTGGAAACACCATATATTTT. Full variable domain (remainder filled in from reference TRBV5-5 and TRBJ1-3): DAGVTQSPTHLIKTRGQQVTLRCSPISGHKSVSWYQQVLGQGPQFIFQYYEKEERGRGNFPDRFSARQFPNYSSELNVNALLLGDSALYLCASSLFGTYSGNTIYFGEGSWLTVV.

Here the CDR3 reads CASSQDRGSGEQFF. CDR3 nucleotides: TGTGCCAGCAGCCAAGATCGCGGGAGTGGTGAGCAGTTCTTC. This chain connects TRBV4-2 to TRBJ2-1; 7 nucleotides match TRBD2. Germline V gene data show CDR1 as LGHNA and CDR2 as YNFKEQ. The V gene end was trimmed by 0 bases and the J gene end by 9 bases; junction bases not matched to a gene: 5. This CDR3 is built from 14 residues.